This T cell receptor (beta chain) was sequenced for a study of shared clonotypes between healthy human individuals. On the study more broadly: Used for every donor were three CD4 naive, three CD4 memory, two CD8 naive and one CD8 memory plate. Overall study results and limits: Shared clonotypes across all four donors exceeded non-shared ones in generation probability.

Germline CDR1 and CDR2: LGHNA and YNFKEQ. Trimming at V came to 5 bases and at J to 0 bases, leaving 7 bases not matched to a gene. This CDR3 contains 16 residues. All the donors were Caucasian adults who lived in Nashville, Tennessee. This clone was seen once. Antigen: not known. Several immunoSEQ plates received, in even portions, the genomic DNA of each subset. Produced via immunoSEQ multiplex PCR; TCRdb's table is partial and in-frame only. In the table there are hundreds of thousands of clones, 74% of which are singletons. Sequenced sample: memory CD4+ T cells sorted from blood. Subset noted: CD45RA-negative fraction. The TCR was taken from a woman in her twenties or thirties in good health. J is TRBJ2-1 and V is TRBV4-2, with 7 bases matching TRBD2. The CDR3 region is CASSEGAGVSYNEQFF. The CDR3 DNA reads as TGTGCCAGCAGCGAAGGGGCGGGGGTCTCCTACAATGAGCAGTTCTTC.